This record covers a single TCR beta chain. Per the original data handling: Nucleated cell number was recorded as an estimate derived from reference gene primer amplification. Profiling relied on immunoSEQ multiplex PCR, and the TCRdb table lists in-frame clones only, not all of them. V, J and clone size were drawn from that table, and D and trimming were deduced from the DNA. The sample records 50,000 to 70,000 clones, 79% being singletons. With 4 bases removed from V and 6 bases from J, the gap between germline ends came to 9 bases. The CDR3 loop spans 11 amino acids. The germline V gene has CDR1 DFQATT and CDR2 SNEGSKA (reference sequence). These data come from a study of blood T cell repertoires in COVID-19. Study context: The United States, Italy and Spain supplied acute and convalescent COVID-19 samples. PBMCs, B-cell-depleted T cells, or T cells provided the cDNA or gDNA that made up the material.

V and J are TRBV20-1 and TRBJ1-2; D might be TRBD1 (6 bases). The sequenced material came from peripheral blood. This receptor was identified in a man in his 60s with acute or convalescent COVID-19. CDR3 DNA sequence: TGCAGTGCTAAGGGGGTAGATGGCTACACCTTC. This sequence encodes CSAKGVDGYTF.